These 16 T cell receptor beta chains originate from one sample sequenced in a study of T cell changes during pregnancy in multiple sclerosis. Libraries were prepared by immunoSEQ multiplex PCR; TCRdb keeps only in-frame clonotypes and omits some of them. In the table there are around 40,000 clones, over 75% of which are singletons. The source was CD4+ T cells from peripheral blood mononuclear cells, collected in the first trimester of pregnancy. The receptors were gathered from a female donor in good health, enrolled as a control in a pregnancy study.

The gene calls are TRBV5-8 and TRBJ1-2, with 7 nucleotides matching TRBD1. CDR3 length: 13 residues. Germline loops: CDR1 SGHTS, CDR2 YDEGEE. V lost 3 bases, J lost 3 bases, and 2 bases stayed unmatched. CDR3 region: CASSWGTDYGYTF. The CDR3 DNA reads TGTGCCAGCAGCTGGGGGACAGACTATGGCTACACCTTC.

The rearrangement joins TRBV5-6 to TRBJ1-3; no clear D gene. The CDR3 has 15 amino acids. V was trimmed by 4 bases and J by 0 bases, leaving 11 bases between them. Germline loops: CDR1 SGHDT, CDR2 YYEEEE. CDR3 bases: TGTGCCAGCAGCGTTTATAGATACTCTGGAAACACCATATATTTT. The encoded protein is CASSVYRYSGNTIYF.

The chain carries TRBV20-1 and TRBJ2-5; 8 nucleotides align to TRBD2. With 3 bases clipped from V and 7 bases from J, the junction kept 1 base outside the gene matches. The CDR3 loop spans 11 amino acids. Looked up from germline, CDR1 is DFQATT and CDR2 is SNEGSKA (reference sequence). CDR3 residues: CSARTSVTQYF. The CDR3 region has the DNA TGCAGTGCTAGGACTAGCGTGACCCAGTACTTC.

The rearrangement joins TRBV7-3 to TRBJ2-5; 8 bases match TRBD2. V dropped 1 base and J dropped 2; count of bases not matched to a gene: 6. CDR1 SGHTA and CDR2 FQGTGA come from the germline V gene. The CDR3 sequence is 16 residues long. The CDR3 bases are TGTGCCAGCAGCTTAAATCCGGGGGGGCCTCAAGAGACCCAGTACTTC. Translated, it gives CASSLNPGGPQETQYF.

This clone was detected only a few times. The CDR3 nucleotides read TGTGCCAGCAGAAGACTCCAGGGGGCCTCTAATTCACCCCTCCACTTT. Protein product: CASRRLQGASNSPLHF. This chain connects TRBV28 to TRBJ1-6; 8 bases align to TRBD1. After removal of 6 bases from V and 6 bases from J, the junction contained 10 bases not matched to a gene. CDR3 size: 16 residues. Germline CDR1 MDHEN, CDR2 SYDVKM. Using reference TRBV28 and TRBJ1-6 for the parts outside the CDR3, the full variable domain is DVKVTQSSRYLVKRTGEKVFLECVQDMDHENMFWYRQDPGLGLRLIYFSYDVKMKEKGDIPEGYSVSREKKERFSLILESASTNQTSMYLCASRRLQGASNSPLHFGNGTRLTVT.

This chain joins TRBV5-5 and TRBJ1-6, with D perhaps matching TRBD1 (6 bases). CDR1 SGHKS and CDR2 YYEKEE come from the germline V gene (reference sequence). V lost 4 bases and J 0 bases, leaving 11 bases between the germline ends. The CDR3 consists of 16 residues. This CDR3 is CASSRDISSYNSPLHF. CDR3 nucleotides: TGTGCCAGCAGCCGGGACATAAGCTCCTATAATTCACCCCTCCACTTT.

The rearrangement uses TRBV12-5 and TRBJ2-1, with TRBD2 identical over 9 bases. From germline, CDR1 is LGHNT and CDR2 FRNRAP. V dropped 5 bases and J dropped 6; count of bases not matched to a gene: 5. The CDR3 runs to 14 residues. The CDR3 DNA follows: TGTGCTAGTGGTCAGGGGACTAGCATCAATGAGCAGTTCTTC. This encodes CASGQGTSINEQFF.

This sequence joins TRBV28 and TRBJ1-2; 7 bases fit TRBD1. V lost 6 bases to trimming and J lost 3 bases; unmatched junction nucleotides: 4. Per germline, CDR1 MDHEN and CDR2 SYDVKM. CDR3 size: 13 residues. The CDR3 reads CASSLGTDYGYTF. The CDR3 DNA reads as TGTGCCAGCAGCCTGGGGACAGACTATGGCTACACCTTC.

This clone was seen a handful of times. The V gene is TRBV7-9, the J gene TRBJ1-2; D ambiguous. The CDR3 has 12 residues. Germline V gene data show CDR1 as SEHNR and CDR2 as FQNEAQ (reference sequence). The germline V and J ends were trimmed by 3 bases and 8 bases, with 10 bases remaining between them. CDR3 nucleotides: TGTGCCAGCAGCTTGAGCGGACTAGGCTACACCTTC. It encodes CASSLSGLGYTF.

In its sample, this clone was seen a few times. This chain uses TRBV4-1 with TRBJ1-1; D unresolved. Trimming took 9 bases from V and 1 from J, leaving 15 bases between them. Germline CDR1 reads MGHRA; CDR2 reads YSYEKL. This CDR3 is 14 amino acids long. CDR3 bases: TGCGCCAGTCGGGGTTTGTTACGGAACACTGAAGCTTTCTTT. Its protein product is CASRGLLRNTEAFF.

The chain employs TRBV15 and TRBJ2-1; 9 bases are shared with TRBD2. The germline gives CDR1 LNHNV, CDR2 YYDKDF (reference sequence). The CDR3 has 16 residues. V lost 1 base to trimming and J lost 8 bases; unmatched junction nucleotides: 9. This chain's CDR3 is CATSRVSGTSKDEQFF. The CDR3 DNA reads as TGTGCCACCAGCAGAGTATCCGGGACTAGCAAGGATGAGCAGTTCTTC.

The rearrangement links TRBV29-1 to TRBJ2-7; TRBD2 might be the D (6 bases). This CDR3 spans 12 amino acids. The germline V gene encodes CDR1 SQVTM and CDR2 ANQGSEA. The germline V and J ends were trimmed by 7 bases and 3 bases, with 13 bases remaining between them. CDR3 nucleotide sequence: TGCAGCGCAGGCGCGGGGATCTACGAGCAGTACTTC. Protein: CSAGAGIYEQYF.

CDR3 region: CASSPPGDRGDIQYF. As DNA, the CDR3 is TGTGCCAGCAGCCCCCCCGGGGACAGGGGTGACATTCAGTACTTC. The chain joins TRBV9 to TRBJ2-4; 10 positions agree with TRBD1. This CDR3 contains 15 residues. CDR1 SGDLS and CDR2 YYNGEE come from the germline V gene. After removal of 4 bases from V and 8 bases from J, the junction contained 9 bases not matched to a gene.

In its sample, this clone was seen once. This sequence joins TRBV11-2 and TRBJ1-3; weak D call: TRBD1 (6 bases). V lost 4 bases, J lost 5 bases, and 27 bases lay in between. Germline CDR1 SGHAT, CDR2 FQNNGV. The CDR3 has 19 residues. The CDR3 loop reads CASSSLNSAIGTPRNTIYF. CDR3 nucleotides: TGTGCCAGCAGCTCCTTAAATAGTGCGATCGGGACACCACGAAACACCATATATTTT.

The rearrangement joins TRBV28 to TRBJ2-2; 9 bases are shared with TRBD1. With 9 bases clipped from V and 3 bases from J, the junction kept 8 bases outside the gene matches. The germline gives CDR1 MDHEN, CDR2 SYDVKM. The CDR3 is made up of 15 amino acids. This CDR3 is CASLRRDRDTGELFF. The DNA of the CDR3 is TGTGCCAGTCTCAGGAGGGACAGGGACACCGGGGAGCTGTTTTTT.

V is TRBV29-1 and J is TRBJ1-5; D gene ambiguous. The CDR3 is 13 residues long. V was cut by 2 bases and J by 2 bases, with 7 bases left in between. CDR1 SQVTM and CDR2 ANQGSEA come from the germline V gene. The CDR3 reads CSVELAGNQPQHF. The CDR3 region has the DNA TGCAGCGTTGAACTCGCGGGCAATCAGCCCCAGCATTTT.